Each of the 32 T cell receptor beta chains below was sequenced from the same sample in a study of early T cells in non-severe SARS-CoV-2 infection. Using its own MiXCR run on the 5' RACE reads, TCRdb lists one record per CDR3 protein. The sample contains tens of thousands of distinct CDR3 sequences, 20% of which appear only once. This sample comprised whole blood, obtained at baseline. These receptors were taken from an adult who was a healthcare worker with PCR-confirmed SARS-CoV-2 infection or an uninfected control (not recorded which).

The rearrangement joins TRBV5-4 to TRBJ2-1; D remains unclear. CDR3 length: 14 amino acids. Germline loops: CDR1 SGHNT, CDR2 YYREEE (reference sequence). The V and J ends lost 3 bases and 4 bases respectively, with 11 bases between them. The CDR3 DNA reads TGTGCCAGCAGCTCCCTACAGCCATACAATGAGCAGTTCTTC. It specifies CASSSLQPYNEQFF.

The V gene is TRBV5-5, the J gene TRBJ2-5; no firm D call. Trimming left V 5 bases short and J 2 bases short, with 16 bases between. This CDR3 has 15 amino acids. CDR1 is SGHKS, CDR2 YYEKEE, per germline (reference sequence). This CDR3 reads CASSPGYGPQETQYF. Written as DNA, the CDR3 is TGTGCCAGCAGTCCCGGGTACGGCCCTCAAGAGACCCAGTACTTC. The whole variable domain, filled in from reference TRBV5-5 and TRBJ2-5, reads DAGVTQSPTHLIKTRGQQVTLRCSPISGHKSVSWYQQVLGQGPQFIFQYYEKEERGRGNFPDRFSARQFPNYSSELNVNALLLGDSALYLCASSPGYGPQETQYFGPGTRLLVL.

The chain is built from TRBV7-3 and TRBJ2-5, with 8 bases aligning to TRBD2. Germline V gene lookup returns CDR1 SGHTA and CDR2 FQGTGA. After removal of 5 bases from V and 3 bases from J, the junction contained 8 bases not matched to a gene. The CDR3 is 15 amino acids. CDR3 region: CASSHVGGGKETQYF. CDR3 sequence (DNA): TGTGCCAGCAGCCACGTTGGCGGGGGGAAAGAGACCCAGTACTTC.

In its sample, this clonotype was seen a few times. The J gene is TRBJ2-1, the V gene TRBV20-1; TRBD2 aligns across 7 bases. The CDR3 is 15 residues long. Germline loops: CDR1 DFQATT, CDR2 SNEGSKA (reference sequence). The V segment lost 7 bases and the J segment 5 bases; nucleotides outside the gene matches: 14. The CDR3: CSGQRGSSSNNEQFF. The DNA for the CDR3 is TGCAGTGGTCAGCGGGGCTCATCCTCGAACAATGAGCAGTTCTTC.

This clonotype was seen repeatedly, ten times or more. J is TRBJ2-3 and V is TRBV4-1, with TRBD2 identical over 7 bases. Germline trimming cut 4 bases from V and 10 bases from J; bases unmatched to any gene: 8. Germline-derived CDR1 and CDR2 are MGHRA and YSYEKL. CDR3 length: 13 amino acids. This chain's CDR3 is CASSPRKRDPQYF. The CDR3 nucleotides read TGCGCCAGCAGCCCCCGGAAGCGGGACCCGCAGTATTTT.

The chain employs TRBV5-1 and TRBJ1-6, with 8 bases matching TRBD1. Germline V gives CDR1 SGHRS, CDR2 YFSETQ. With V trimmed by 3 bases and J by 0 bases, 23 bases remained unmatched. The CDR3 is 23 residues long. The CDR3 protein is CASSSGTSTGQGRWGSYNSPLHF. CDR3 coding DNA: TGCGCCAGCAGCTCCGGGACCTCGACCGGACAGGGAAGATGGGGCTCCTATAATTCACCCCTCCACTTT.

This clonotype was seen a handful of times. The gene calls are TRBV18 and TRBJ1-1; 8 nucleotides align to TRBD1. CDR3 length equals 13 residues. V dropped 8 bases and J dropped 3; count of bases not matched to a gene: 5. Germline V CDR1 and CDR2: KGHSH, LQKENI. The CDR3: CASRKTGDTEAFF. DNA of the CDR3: TGTGCCAGCCGCAAGACAGGGGACACTGAAGCTTTCTTT.

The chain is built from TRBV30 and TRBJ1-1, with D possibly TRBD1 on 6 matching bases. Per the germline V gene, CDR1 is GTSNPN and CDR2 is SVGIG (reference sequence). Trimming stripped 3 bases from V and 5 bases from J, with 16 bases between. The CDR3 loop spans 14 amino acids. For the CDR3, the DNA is TGTGCCTGGAGCGTGCGGGGGCTGGGAACTGAAGCTTTCTTT. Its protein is CAWSVRGLGTEAFF.

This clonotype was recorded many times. This chain's CDR3 is CASSYTDNEQFF. CDR3 in DNA: TGTGCCAGCAGCTATACCGACAATGAGCAGTTCTTC. The chain joins TRBV7-9 to TRBJ2-1; D is ambiguous. The CDR3 consists of 12 residues. Trimming left V 4 bases short and J 5 bases short, with 6 bases between. Germline-derived CDR1 and CDR2 are SEHNR and FQNEAQ (reference sequence). The whole variable domain, remainder taken from reference TRBV7-9 and TRBJ2-1, is DTGVSQNPRHKITKRGQNVTFRCDPISEHNRLYWYRQTLGQGPEFLTYFQNEAQLEKSRLLSDRFSAERPKGSFSTLEIQRTEQGDSAMYLCASSYTDNEQFFGPGTRLTVL.

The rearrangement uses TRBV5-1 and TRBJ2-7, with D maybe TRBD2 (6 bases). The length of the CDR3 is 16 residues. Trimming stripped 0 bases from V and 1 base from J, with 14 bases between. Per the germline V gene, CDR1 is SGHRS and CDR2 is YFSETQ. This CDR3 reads CASSLEGGLASYEQYF. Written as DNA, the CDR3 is TGCGCCAGCAGCTTGGAGGGCGGGCTAGCGTCCTACGAGCAGTACTTC.

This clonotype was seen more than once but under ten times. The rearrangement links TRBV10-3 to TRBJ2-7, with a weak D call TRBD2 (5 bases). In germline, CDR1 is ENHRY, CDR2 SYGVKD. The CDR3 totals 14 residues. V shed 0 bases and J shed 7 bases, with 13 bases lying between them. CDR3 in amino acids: CAISESIGPGEQYF. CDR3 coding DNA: TGTGCCATCAGTGAGTCTATCGGGCCGGGGGAGCAGTACTTC.

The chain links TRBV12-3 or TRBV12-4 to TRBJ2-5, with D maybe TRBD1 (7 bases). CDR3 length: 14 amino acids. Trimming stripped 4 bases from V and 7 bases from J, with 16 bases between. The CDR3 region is CASSSGDSRVTQYF. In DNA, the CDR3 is TGTGCCAGCAGTTCGGGGGACAGCCGCGTGACCCAGTACTTC.

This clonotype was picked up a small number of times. The CDR3 protein is CASRPTGVNYGYTF. In DNA, the CDR3 is TGTGCCAGCAGACCAACAGGGGTCAACTATGGCTACACCTTC. The chain is built from TRBV6-2 or TRBV6-3 and TRBJ1-2, with 7 positions matching TRBD1. Unmatched junction bases numbered 6, after V lost 6 bases and J lost 2 bases. The CDR3 is 14 amino acids. Germline V gene lookup returns CDR1 MNHEY and CDR2 SVGEGT.

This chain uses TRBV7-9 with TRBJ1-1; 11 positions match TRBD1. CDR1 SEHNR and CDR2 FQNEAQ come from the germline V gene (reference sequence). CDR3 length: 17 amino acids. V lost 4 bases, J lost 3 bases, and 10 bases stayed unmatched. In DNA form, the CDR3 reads TGTGCCAGCAGCTCCTCGGACAGGGGGCGCAAGGACACTGAAGCTTTCTTT. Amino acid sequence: CASSSSDRGRKDTEAFF. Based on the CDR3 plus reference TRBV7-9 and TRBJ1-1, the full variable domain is DTGVSQNPRHKITKRGQNVTFRCDPISEHNRLYWYRQTLGQGPEFLTYFQNEAQLEKSRLLSDRFSAERPKGSFSTLEIQRTEQGDSAMYLCASSSSDRGRKDTEAFFGQGTRLTVV.

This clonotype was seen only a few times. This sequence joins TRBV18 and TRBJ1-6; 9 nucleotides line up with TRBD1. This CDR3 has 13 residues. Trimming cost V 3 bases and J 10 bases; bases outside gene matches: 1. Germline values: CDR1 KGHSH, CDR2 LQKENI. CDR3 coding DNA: TGTGCCAGCTCACCGGACAGGGGATCACCCCTCCACTTT. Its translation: CASSPDRGSPLHF.

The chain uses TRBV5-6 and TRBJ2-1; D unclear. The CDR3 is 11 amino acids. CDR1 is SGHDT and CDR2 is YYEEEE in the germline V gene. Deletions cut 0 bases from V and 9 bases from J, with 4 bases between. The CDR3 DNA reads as TGTGCCAGCAGCTTGGCGGGTGAGCAGTTCTTC. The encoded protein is CASSLAGEQFF.

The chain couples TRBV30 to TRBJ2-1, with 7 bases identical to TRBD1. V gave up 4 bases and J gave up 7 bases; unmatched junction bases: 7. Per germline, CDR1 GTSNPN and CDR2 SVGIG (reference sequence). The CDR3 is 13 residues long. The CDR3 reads CAWTPGTDNEQFF. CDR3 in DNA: TGTGCCTGGACCCCCGGGACAGATAATGAGCAGTTCTTC.

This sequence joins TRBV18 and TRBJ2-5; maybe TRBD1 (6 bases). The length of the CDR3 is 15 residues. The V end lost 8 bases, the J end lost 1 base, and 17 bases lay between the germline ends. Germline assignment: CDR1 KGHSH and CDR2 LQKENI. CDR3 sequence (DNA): TGTGCCAGCCGGGCCGCCCGGGACACCCAAGAGACCCAGTACTTC. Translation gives CASRAARDTQETQYF.

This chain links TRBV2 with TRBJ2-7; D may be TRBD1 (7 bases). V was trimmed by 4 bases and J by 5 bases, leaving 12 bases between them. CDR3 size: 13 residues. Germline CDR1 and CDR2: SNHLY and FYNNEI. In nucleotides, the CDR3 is TGTGCCAGCAGTGGAGGAGGGGGCAACGAGCAGTACTTC. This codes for CASSGGGGNEQYF.

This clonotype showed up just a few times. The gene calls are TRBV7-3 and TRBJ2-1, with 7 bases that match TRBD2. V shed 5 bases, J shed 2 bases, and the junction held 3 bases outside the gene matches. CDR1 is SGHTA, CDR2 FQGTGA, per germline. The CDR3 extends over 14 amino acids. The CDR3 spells CASSLRGAYNEQFF. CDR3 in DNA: TGTGCCAGCAGCCTACGGGGGGCCTACAATGAGCAGTTCTTC.

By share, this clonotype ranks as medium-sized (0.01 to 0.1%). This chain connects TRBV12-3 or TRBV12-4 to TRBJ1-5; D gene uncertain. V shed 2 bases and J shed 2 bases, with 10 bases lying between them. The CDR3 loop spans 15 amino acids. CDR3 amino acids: CASSLKGIGNQPQHF. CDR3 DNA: TGTGCCAGCAGTTTAAAGGGTATCGGCAATCAGCCCCAGCATTTT.

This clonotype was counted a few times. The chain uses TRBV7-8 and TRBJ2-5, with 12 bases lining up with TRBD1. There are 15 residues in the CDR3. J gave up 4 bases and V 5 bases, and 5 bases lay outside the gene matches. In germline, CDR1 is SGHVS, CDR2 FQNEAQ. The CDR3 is CASSPGTGGLETQYF. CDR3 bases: TGTGCCAGCAGCCCAGGGACAGGGGGCTTAGAGACCCAGTACTTC.

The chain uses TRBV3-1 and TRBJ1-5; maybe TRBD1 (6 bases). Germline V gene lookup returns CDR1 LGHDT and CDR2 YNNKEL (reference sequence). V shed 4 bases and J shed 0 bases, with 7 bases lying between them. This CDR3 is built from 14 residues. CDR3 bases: TGTGCCAGCAGCCCGGGACATAGCAATCAGCCCCAGCATTTT. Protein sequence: CASSPGHSNQPQHF.

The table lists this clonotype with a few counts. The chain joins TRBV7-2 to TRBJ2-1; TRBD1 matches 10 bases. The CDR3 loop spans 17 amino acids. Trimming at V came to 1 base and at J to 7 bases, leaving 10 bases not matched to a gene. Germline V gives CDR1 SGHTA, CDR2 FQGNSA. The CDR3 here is CASSLGRWDRGWNEQFF. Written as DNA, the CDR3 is TGTGCCAGCAGCTTAGGAAGATGGGACAGGGGCTGGAATGAGCAGTTCTTC.

The CDR3 region has the DNA TGTGCCAGCAGTGAAGCACAGGGGAACACTGAAGCTTTCTTT. Amino acid sequence: CASSEAQGNTEAFF. V is TRBV6-1 and J is TRBJ1-1, with D possibly TRBD1 on 6 matching bases. The germline V gene encodes CDR1 MNHNS and CDR2 SASEGT. V lost 0 bases and J 1 base, leaving 6 bases between the germline ends. The CDR3 runs to 14 residues.

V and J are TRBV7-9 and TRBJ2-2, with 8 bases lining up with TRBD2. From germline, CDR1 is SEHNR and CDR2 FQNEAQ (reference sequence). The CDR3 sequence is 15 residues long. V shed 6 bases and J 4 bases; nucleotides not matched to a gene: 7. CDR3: CASRIAGRGTGELFF. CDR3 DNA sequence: TGTGCCAGCAGAATAGCGGGACGGGGCACCGGGGAGCTGTTTTTT.

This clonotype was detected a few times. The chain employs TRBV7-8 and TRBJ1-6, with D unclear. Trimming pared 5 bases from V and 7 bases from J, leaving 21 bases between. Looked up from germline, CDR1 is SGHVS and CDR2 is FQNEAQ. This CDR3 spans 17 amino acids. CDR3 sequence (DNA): TGTGCCAGCAGCCCCGGTAACGCTTTCGGGAAAAATTCACCCCTCCACTTT. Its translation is CASSPGNAFGKNSPLHF.

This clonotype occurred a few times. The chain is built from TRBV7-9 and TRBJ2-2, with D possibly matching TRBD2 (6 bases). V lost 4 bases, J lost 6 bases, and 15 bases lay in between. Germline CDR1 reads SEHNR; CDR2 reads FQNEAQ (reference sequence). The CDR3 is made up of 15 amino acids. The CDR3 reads CASSSISGVPGELFF. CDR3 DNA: TGTGCCAGCAGCTCTATATCGGGGGTTCCCGGGGAGCTGTTTTTT.

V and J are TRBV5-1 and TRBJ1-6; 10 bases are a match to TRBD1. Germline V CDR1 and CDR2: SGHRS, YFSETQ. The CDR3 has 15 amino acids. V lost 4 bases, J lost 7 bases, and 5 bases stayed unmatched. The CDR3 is CASSRDRGTNSPLHF. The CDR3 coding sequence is TGCGCCAGCAGCCGGGACAGGGGAACGAATTCACCCCTCCACTTT.

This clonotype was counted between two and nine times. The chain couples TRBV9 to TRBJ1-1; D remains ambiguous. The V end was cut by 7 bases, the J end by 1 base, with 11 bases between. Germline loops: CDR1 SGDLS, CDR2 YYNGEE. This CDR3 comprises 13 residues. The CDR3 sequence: CASGEGPNTEAFF. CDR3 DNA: TGTGCCAGCGGGGAGGGTCCGAACACTGAAGCTTTCTTT.

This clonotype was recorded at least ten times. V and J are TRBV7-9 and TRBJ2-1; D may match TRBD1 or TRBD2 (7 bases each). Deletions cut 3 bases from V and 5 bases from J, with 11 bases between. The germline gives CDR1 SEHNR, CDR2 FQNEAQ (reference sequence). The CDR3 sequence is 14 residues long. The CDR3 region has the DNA TGTGCCAGCAGCTTGGGAGGGACAGACAATGAGCAGTTCTTC. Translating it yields CASSLGGTDNEQFF.

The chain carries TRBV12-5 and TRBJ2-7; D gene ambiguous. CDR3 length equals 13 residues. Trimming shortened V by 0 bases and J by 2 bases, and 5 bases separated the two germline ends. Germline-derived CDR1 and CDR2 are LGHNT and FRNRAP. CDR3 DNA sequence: TGTGCTAGTGGTTTGGTACCCCCCTACGAGCAGTACTTC. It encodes CASGLVPPYEQYF.